The rows below give T cell receptor beta chains drawn from one sample of a study of radiotherapy plus CTLA-4 blockade in lung cancer. Using immunoSEQ multiplex PCR, the repertoire was profiled, and TCRdb retains in-frame clones only, with some absent. This table holds tens of thousands of clones, around 79% found once. Sequencing used peripheral blood, obtained from a patient treated with radiotherapy plus ipilimumab. These receptor sequences come from a human donor with non-small cell lung cancer who had a partial response to radiotherapy plus ipilimumab. Some clones in this sample may be carry-over from other donors' samples. Both conserved end residues are part of each CDR3. Each record gives: D gene, V gene, clone size, J gene, CDR3 protein, CDR3 DNA. A D gene is named only where the DNA matches it firmly. Size tells how often a clone was seen (once, few, many) or the class of an expanded clone, and some rows leave it out.

d_gene: TRBD2; v_gene: TRBV7-6; abundance: once; j_gene: TRBJ2-1; CDR3aa: CASSLVGTFRGRASYNEQFF; CDR3nt: TGTGCCAGCAGCTTAGTGGGGACATTTCGCGGGAGGGCGTCCTACAATGAGCAGTTCTTC
d_gene: TRBD1; v_gene: TRBV19; abundance: -; j_gene: TRBJ2-3; CDR3aa: CASTLQGAVTDTQYF; CDR3nt: TGTGCCAGTACCTTGCAGGGGGCTGTCACAGATACGCAGTATTTT
d_gene: TRBD1; v_gene: TRBV5-1; abundance: -; j_gene: TRBJ2-7; CDR3aa: CASSRNSGQGLYEQYF; CDR3nt: TGCGCCAGCAGCCGAAATTCCGGACAGGGTCTCTACGAGCAGTACTTC
d_gene: -; v_gene: TRBV5-1; abundance: few; j_gene: TRBJ2-3; CDR3aa: CASSLALATDTQYF; CDR3nt: TGCGCCAGCAGCTTGGCCCTAGCGACAGATACGCAGTATTTT
d_gene: TRBD2; v_gene: TRBV7-2; abundance: -; j_gene: TRBJ2-7; CDR3aa: CASSLQAGGPDEQYF; CDR3nt: TGTGCCAGCAGCTTACAAGCGGGAGGGCCGGACGAGCAGTACTTC
d_gene: TRBD1; v_gene: TRBV19; abundance: once; j_gene: TRBJ1-5; CDR3aa: CASSYTGGIPNQPQHF; CDR3nt: TGTGCCAGTAGTTATACAGGGGGCATACCCAATCAGCCCCAGCATTTT
d_gene: -; v_gene: TRBV9; abundance: -; j_gene: TRBJ1-2; CDR3aa: CASSVGGRGDGYTF; CDR3nt: TGTGCCAGCAGCGTAGGTGGCAGGGGCGATGGCTACACCTTC
d_gene: TRBD1; v_gene: TRBV30; abundance: -; j_gene: TRBJ2-7; CDR3aa: CAWSTTGTEQYF; CDR3nt: TGTGCCTGGAGTACGACAGGGACAGAGCAGTACTTC
d_gene: TRBD1; v_gene: TRBV15; abundance: -; j_gene: TRBJ1-4; CDR3aa: CATSGPGQINEKLFF; CDR3nt: TGTGCCACCAGCGGGCCGGGACAGATTAATGAAAAACTGTTTTTT
d_gene: TRBD2; v_gene: TRBV15; abundance: -; j_gene: TRBJ2-2; CDR3aa: CATSRDLGGRENTGELFF; CDR3nt: TGTGCCACCAGCAGAGATCTGGGGGGGAGGGAGAACACCGGGGAGCTGTTTTTT
d_gene: TRBD2; v_gene: TRBV5-1; abundance: -; j_gene: TRBJ2-5; CDR3aa: CASSLEVLAGGPWSTQYF; CDR3nt: TGCGCCAGCAGCTTGGAAGTTTTAGCGGGGGGGCCTTGGTCGACCCAGTACTTC
d_gene: TRBD1; v_gene: TRBV10-3; abundance: few; j_gene: TRBJ2-7; CDR3aa: CAISEGWDRESKGYEQYF; CDR3nt: TGTGCCATCAGTGAGGGATGGGACAGGGAAAGCAAGGGCTACGAGCAGTACTTC
d_gene: -; v_gene: TRBV4-3; abundance: -; j_gene: TRBJ1-1; CDR3aa: CASSPSLRGTEAFF; CDR3nt: TGCGCCAGCAGCCCTTCCCTACGGGGGACTGAAGCTTTCTTT
d_gene: TRBD1; v_gene: TRBV27; abundance: -; j_gene: TRBJ1-1; CDR3aa: CASSPWDRGHTEAFF; CDR3nt: TGTGCCAGCAGTCCTTGGGACAGGGGGCACACTGAAGCTTTCTTT
d_gene: -; v_gene: TRBV7-2; abundance: -; j_gene: TRBJ1-1; CDR3aa: CASSLLGGPTNTEAFF; CDR3nt: TGTGCCAGCAGCTTATTGGGTGGGCCCACGAACACTGAAGCTTTCTTT
d_gene: -; v_gene: TRBV7-9; abundance: once; j_gene: TRBJ1-2; CDR3aa: CASSLEGELRGYTF; CDR3nt: TGTGCCAGCAGCTTAGAGGGGGAGTTACGTGGCTACACCTTC
d_gene: -; v_gene: TRBV6-1; abundance: -; j_gene: TRBJ2-7; CDR3aa: CASSSQGVPTYEQYF; CDR3nt: TGTGCCAGCAGTTCACAGGGAGTTCCAACCTACGAGCAGTACTTC
d_gene: -; v_gene: TRBV7-7; abundance: few; j_gene: TRBJ2-7; CDR3aa: CASSLAGQSYEQYF; CDR3nt: TGTGCCAGCAGCTTAGCCGGACAGAGCTACGAGCAGTACTTC
d_gene: TRBD1; v_gene: TRBV6-6; abundance: -; j_gene: TRBJ1-4; CDR3aa: CASGGQGIARGEKLFF; CDR3nt: TGTGCCAGCGGGGGACAGGGTATCGCCCGGGGTGAAAAACTGTTTTTT
d_gene: TRBD2; v_gene: TRBV9; abundance: -; j_gene: TRBJ2-3; CDR3aa: CASSPRISGRAADTQYF; CDR3nt: TGTGCCAGCAGCCCCCGCATTAGCGGGAGGGCGGCAGATACGCAGTATTTT
d_gene: -; v_gene: TRBV6-1; abundance: -; j_gene: TRBJ2-1; CDR3aa: CASSGYGNEQFF; CDR3nt: TGTGCCAGCAGTGGGTACGGGAATGAGCAGTTCTTC
d_gene: -; v_gene: TRBV19; abundance: few; j_gene: TRBJ1-4; CDR3aa: CASSIWRSNEKLFF; CDR3nt: TGTGCCAGTAGTATATGGAGGTCTAATGAAAAACTGTTTTTT
d_gene: TRBD2; v_gene: TRBV5-1; abundance: -; j_gene: TRBJ2-3; CDR3aa: CASSLAILAVSTDTQYF; CDR3nt: TGCGCCAGCAGCTTGGCGATACTAGCGGTTAGCACAGATACGCAGTATTTT
d_gene: TRBD1; v_gene: TRBV4-1; abundance: -; j_gene: TRBJ1-5; CDR3aa: CASSQGTGSGTQPQHF; CDR3nt: TGCGCCAGCAGCCAGGGGACAGGGAGTGGCACTCAGCCCCAGCATTTT
d_gene: TRBD1; v_gene: TRBV29-1; abundance: -; j_gene: TRBJ1-1; CDR3aa: CSVEGQGGTEAFF; CDR3nt: TGCAGCGTTGAAGGACAGGGTGGGACTGAAGCTTTCTTT
d_gene: -; v_gene: TRBV10-1; abundance: -; j_gene: TRBJ2-7; CDR3aa: CASSESVTAYEQYF; CDR3nt: TGCGCCAGCAGTGAGTCAGTGACTGCGTACGAGCAGTACTTC
d_gene: TRBD1; v_gene: TRBV7-8; abundance: -; j_gene: TRBJ1-1; CDR3aa: CASSSDRADTEAFF; CDR3nt: TGTGCCAGCAGCTCAGACAGGGCGGACACTGAAGCTTTCTTT
d_gene: TRBD2; v_gene: TRBV11-2; abundance: -; j_gene: TRBJ2-3; CDR3aa: CASSLSSLAGPDTQYF; CDR3nt: TGTGCCAGCAGCTTAAGTTCACTAGCGGGGCCAGATACGCAGTATTTT
d_gene: TRBD2; v_gene: TRBV2; abundance: -; j_gene: TRBJ2-3; CDR3aa: CASSGLAGGPSPDTQYF; CDR3nt: TGTGCCAGCAGTGGCCTAGCGGGGGGGCCAAGTCCAGATACGCAGTATTTT